The source of this T cell receptor (beta chain) is a study of OX40 agonist ivuxolimab in advanced cancers. Study-level findings and limits: Dose levels from 0.1 to 3.0 mg/kg saw CD4+ and CD8+ blood T cells expand clonally by week 6.

Data came from immunoSEQ multiplex PCR; TCRdb stores just in-frame clones and leaves some out. The sample contains some 83,000 clones, around 84% of which appear only once. To note about this clone: Antigen specificity is unknown.

Sequencing used CD4+ or CD8+ T cells sorted from blood, obtained in a trial of the OX40 agonist ivuxolimab. The TCR comes from an adult with an advanced solid tumor such as melanoma, head and neck, liver or kidney cancer.

The CDR3 DNA reads as TGTGCCAGCAGCCAACCGGGCCCCGCAAATCAGCCCCAGCATTTT. Translation: CASSQPGPANQPQHF. The genes are TRBV7-8 and TRBJ1-5, with D unresolved. Germline V lookup: CDR1 SGHVS, CDR2 FQNEAQ. The CDR3 contains 15 residues. Trimming cost V 5 bases and J 4 bases, with 15 bases left between them.